This entry lists 7 T cell receptor beta chains sequenced from one sample in a study of chemoradiotherapy in HPV16-positive cancers. Clones were read by immunoSEQ multiplex PCR, and TCRdb kept only the in-frame ones, dropping some. The top ten clones hold 0.94% of a sample with approximately 12,000 clones, around 73% of them seen once. The sample was acquired from a patient who underwent chemoradiotherapy. Receptors were obtained from a human donor with HPV-associated anogenital cancer.

The chain links TRBV4-3 to TRBJ2-3; D is undetermined. Trimming cost V 1 base and J 2 bases, with 7 bases left between them. The CDR3 runs 14 residues. The germline V gene has CDR1 LGHNA and CDR2 YSLEER. The CDR3 spells CASSQVTVTDTQYF. Here the CDR3 DNA reads TGCGCCAGCAGCCAAGTGACGGTCACAGATACGCAGTATTTT.

V and J are TRBV2 and TRBJ2-5; TRBD2 agrees at 11 bases. The germline CDR1 and CDR2 sequences are SNHLY and FYNNEI. CDR3 size: 15 residues. V was clipped by 6 bases and J by 5 bases; unmatched bases: 8. CDR3 nucleotide sequence: TGTGCCAGCAGACTAGCGGGGGCCCATCAGGAGACCCAGTACTTC. Its protein product is CASRLAGAHQETQYF.

This chain uses TRBV6-5 with TRBJ2-7, with TRBD1 matching over 8 bases. The CDR3 has 14 amino acids. Germline assignment: CDR1 MNHEY and CDR2 SVGAGI. The junction had 6 bases not matched to a gene; V was cut back by 5 bases and J by 3 bases. For the CDR3, the DNA is TGTGCCAGCAGTAACCCGGGACAGGTCTACGAGCAGTACTTC. Protein sequence: CASSNPGQVYEQYF.

This sequence joins TRBV5-4 and TRBJ2-1; 10 nucleotides line up with TRBD1. This CDR3 region has 15 residues. The germline V gene has CDR1 SGHNT and CDR2 YYREEE (reference sequence). J lost 6 bases, V lost 5 bases, and 8 bases had no gene match. For the CDR3, the DNA is TGTGCCAGCAGTCCCGGGACAGGGGTGACCAATGAGCAGTTCTTC. This translates into CASSPGTGVTNEQFF. The complete variable domain, with remaining parts taken from reference TRBV5-4 and TRBJ2-1, reads ETGVTQSPTHLIKTRGQQVTLRCSSQSGHNTVSWYQQALGQGPQFIFQYYREEENGRGNFPPRFSGLQFPNYSSELNVNALELDDSALYLCASSPGTGVTNEQFFGPGTRLTVL.

The gene calls are TRBV9 and TRBJ2-1; 7 nucleotides line up with TRBD2. The CDR3 contains 15 residues. Trimming cost V 3 bases and J 7 bases; bases outside gene matches: 10. CDR1 is SGDLS, CDR2 YYNGEE, per germline. CDR3 nucleotide sequence: TGTGCCAGCAGCGGGGGGGAGGGGCGGAGGAATGAGCAGTTCTTC. Its translation is CASSGGEGRRNEQFF. The whole variable domain, remainder taken from reference TRBV9 and TRBJ2-1, is DSGVTQTPKHLITATGQRVTLRCSPRSGDLSVYWYQQSLDQGLQFLIQYYNGEERAKGNILERFSAQQFPDLHSELNLSSLELGDSALYFCASSGGEGRRNEQFFGPGTRLTVL.

This clone was counted between two and nine times. The chain couples TRBV5-4 to TRBJ2-2; no clear D gene. CDR1 is SGHNT, CDR2 YYREEE, per germline (reference sequence). Trimming cost V 4 bases and J 2 bases, with 15 bases left between them. The CDR3 runs to 16 residues. Written as DNA, the CDR3 is TGTGCCAGCAGCGACGGACGGACCGGAAACACCGGGGAGCTGTTTTTT. Its protein is CASSDGRTGNTGELFF.

The CDR3 spells CASSATSGSTDTQYF. The CDR3 DNA reads as TGTGCCAGTAGTGCCACTAGCGGTAGCACAGATACGCAGTATTTT. This chain uses TRBV19 with TRBJ2-3; 8 nucleotides align to TRBD2. The germline gives CDR1 LNHDA, CDR2 SQIVND (reference sequence). Trimming took 5 bases from V and 0 from J; bases not matched to a gene: 4. CDR3 length: 15 amino acids.